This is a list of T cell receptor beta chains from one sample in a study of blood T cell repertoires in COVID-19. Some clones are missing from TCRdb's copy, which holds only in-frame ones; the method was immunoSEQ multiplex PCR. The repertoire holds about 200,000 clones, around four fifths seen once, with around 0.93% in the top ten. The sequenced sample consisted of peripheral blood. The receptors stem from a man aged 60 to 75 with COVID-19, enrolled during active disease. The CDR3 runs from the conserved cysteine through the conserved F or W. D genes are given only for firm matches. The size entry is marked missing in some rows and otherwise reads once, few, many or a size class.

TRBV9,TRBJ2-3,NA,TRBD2,CASSVEGGDTDTQYF,TGTGCCAGCAGCGTAGAGGGAGGGGACACAGATACGCAGTATTTT
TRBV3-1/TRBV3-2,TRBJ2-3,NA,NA,CATSLTDTQYF,TGTGCCACCTCCTTGACAGATACGCAGTATTTT
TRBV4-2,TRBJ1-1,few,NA,CASSQEPRANTEAFF,TGTGCCAGCAGCCAAGAGCCGAGGGCGAACACTGAAGCTTTCTTT
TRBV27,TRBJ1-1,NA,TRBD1,CASSFQGANTEAFF,TGTGCCAGCAGTTTTCAGGGGGCGAACACTGAAGCTTTCTTT
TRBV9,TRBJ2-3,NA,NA,CASSVGQISTDTQYF,TGTGCCAGCAGCGTAGGCCAGATTAGCACAGATACGCAGTATTTT
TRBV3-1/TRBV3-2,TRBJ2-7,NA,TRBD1,CASSLSLTGVRYEQYF,TGTGCCAGCAGCCTCTCCTTGACAGGGGTTCGCTACGAGCAGTACTTC
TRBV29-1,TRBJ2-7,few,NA,CSVGGDLYEQYF,TGCAGCGTGGGGGGAGACCTCTACGAGCAGTACTTC
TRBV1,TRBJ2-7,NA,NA,CTSSLGTSYF,TGCACCAGCAGCCTGGGGACTAGCTACTTC
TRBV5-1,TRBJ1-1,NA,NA,CASSLATGVGLNTEAFF,TGCGCCAGCAGCTTGGCCACGGGGGTGGGGTTGAACACTGAAGCTTTCTTT
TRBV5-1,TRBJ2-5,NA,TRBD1,CASSPGQDRKTQYF,TGCGCCAGCAGCCCGGGACAGGACAGGAAGACCCAGTACTTC
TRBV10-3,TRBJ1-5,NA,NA,CAISERGQSNQPQHF,TGTGCCATCAGTGAGAGAGGTCAGTCCAATCAGCCCCAGCATTTT
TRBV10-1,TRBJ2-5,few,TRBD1,CASSDPGTGIQETQYF,TGCGCCAGCAGTGATCCCGGGACAGGGATACAAGAGACCCAGTACTTC
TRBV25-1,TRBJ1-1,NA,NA,CASGPGSSTEAFF,TGTGCCAGCGGCCCGGGAAGTTCCACTGAAGCTTTCTTT
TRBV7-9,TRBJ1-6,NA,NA,CASSLGQENSPLHF,TGTGCCAGCAGCTTAGGGCAGGAAAATTCACCCCTCCACTTT
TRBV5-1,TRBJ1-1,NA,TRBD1,CASSGDSRTRTEAFF,TGCGCCAGCAGCGGGGACAGTAGGACGAGGACCGAAGCTTTCTTT
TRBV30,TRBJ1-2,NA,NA,CAWREVGEYGYTF,TGTGCCTGGAGAGAGGTCGGAGAGTATGGCTACACCTTC
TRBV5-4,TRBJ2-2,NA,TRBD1,CASSRAGQGYTGELFF,TGTGCCAGCAGCAGGGCGGGACAGGGTTACACCGGGGAGCTGTTTTTT
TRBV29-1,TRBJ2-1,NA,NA,CSLGLNEQFF,TGCAGCCTCGGACTAAATGAGCAGTTCTTC
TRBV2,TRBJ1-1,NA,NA,CASSELDSRTEAFF,TGTGCCAGCAGTGAATTGGACAGTCGGACTGAAGCTTTCTTT
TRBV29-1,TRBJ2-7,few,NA,CSALGGGGSNYEQYF,TGCAGCGCCCTTGGGGGGGGCGGGAGTAACTACGAGCAGTACTTC
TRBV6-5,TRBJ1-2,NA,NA,CASRTDSPNYGYTF,TGTGCCAGCAGGACGGACAGCCCTAACTATGGCTACACCTTC
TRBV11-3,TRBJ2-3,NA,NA,CASSLLPGATDTQYF,TGTGCCAGCAGCCTCCTACCTGGAGCCACAGATACGCAGTATTTT
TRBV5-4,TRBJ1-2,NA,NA,CASSSLNYGYTF,TGTGCCAGCAGCTCCCTCAACTATGGCTACACCTTC
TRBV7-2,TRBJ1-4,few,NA,CASSDWLGATNEKLFF,TGTGCCAGCAGCGACTGGTTAGGTGCGACTAATGAAAAACTGTTTTTT
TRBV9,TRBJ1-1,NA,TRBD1,CASSVLQGAVTEAFF,TGTGCCAGCAGCGTTCTACAGGGGGCTGTCACTGAAGCTTTCTTT
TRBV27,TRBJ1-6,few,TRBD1,CASSFGGARGPGNSPLHF,TGTGCCAGCAGTTTTGGGGGGGCCAGGGGGCCCGGGAATTCACCCCTCCACTTT
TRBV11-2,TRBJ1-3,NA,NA,CASSLRGGISGNTIYF,TGTGCCAGCAGCTTAAGAGGCGGGATCTCTGGAAACACCATATATTTT
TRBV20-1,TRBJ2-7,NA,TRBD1,CSAGQVHEQYF,TGCAGTGCTGGACAGGTCCACGAGCAGTACTTC
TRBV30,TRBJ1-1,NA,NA,CAWKTRGLPEAFF,TGTGCCTGGAAGACTAGGGGATTGCCTGAAGCTTTCTTT